This TCR beta chain was retrieved from a study of regulatory T cells in long-lasting Graves disease. Looking at the study overall: Persistence in Graves' disease denoted antithyroid drug use beyond 5 years alongside positive TSH receptor antibodies.

Combining iRepertoire HTBI primers with Arm-PCR of CDR3 regions, the authors built TCR beta libraries. TCRdb redid the calling of the multiplex PCR reads with MiXCR, one entry per CDR3 protein. The table includes roughly 430,000 distinct CDR3 sequences, 21% detected once. The study's findings and limits: Not thyroid tissue but only peripheral blood was studied. Favoring TRBV28, TRBJ1-2 and TRBJ2-5 was a feature seen in persistent disease.

Germline-derived CDR1 and CDR2 are MDHEN and SYDVKM. Trimming at V came to 2 bases and at J to 6 bases, leaving 3 bases not matched to a gene. The CDR3 sequence is 14 residues long. Concerning this clonotype: Its specificity is unknown.

Specified time point: persistent/refractory GD, antithyroid drugs over 5 years with positive TRAb. RNA from PBMCs was the source of the TCR library. The clonotype comes from a female donor with Graves disease. Sequencing used peripheral blood mononuclear cells (PBMCs), obtained when the disease was refractory, from a patient treated with antithyroid drugs. V and J are TRBV28 and TRBJ2-3, with 9 positions matching TRBD2. The CDR3 reads CASSLAGGGDTQYF. The CDR3 DNA reads as TGTGCCAGCAGTTTAGCGGGAGGGGGGGATACGCAGTATTTT.